This is a list of T cell receptor beta chains from one sample in a study of shared clonotypes between healthy human individuals. Assay: immunoSEQ multiplex PCR; the TCRdb copy retains only in-frame clones and omits some. The sample has nearly 1,000,000 clones; 60% to 85% are singletons. Sample: memory CD4+ T cells sorted from blood. These receptors came from a man between 18 and 35 years old in good health. CDR3s include the opening cysteine and the closing phenylalanine or tryptophan.

>TRBV20-1
CSAKMDGEAFF
>TRBV7-2
CASSLAARNTIYF
>TRBV28
CASRVQGAVEKLFF
>TRBV5-1
CASSPRQVETQYF
>TRBV10-3
CAISERYEQYF
>TRBV5-4
CASRTTGTSGSSYNEQFF
>TRBV29-1
CSVDPSGGGREQYF
>TRBV7-2
CASSLEPRNEQFF
>TRBV15
CATSPTRGGAGEQYF
>TRBV7-3
CASSHLDGNTIYF
>TRBV28
CASSFQGSYGYTF
>TRBV18
CASSRGQGAKTYEQYF
>TRBV7-9
CASSLTGAKNIQYF
>TRBV7-9
CASSLSGIPYEQYF